Listed below are T cell receptor beta chains from one sample, sequenced in a study of blood T cell repertoires in COVID-19. The protocol was immunoSEQ multiplex PCR, while the TCRdb copy is restricted to in-frame clones and leaves out a portion. The repertoire includes under 95,000 clones, 65% to 85% of them detected once, and around 11% sits in the top ten. Sample: peripheral blood. The receptor source for this set is a man in his 70s with acute or convalescent COVID-19. CDR3s include the opening cysteine and the closing phenylalanine or tryptophan. Each record gives: J gene, V gene, D gene, clone size, CDR3 DNA, CDR3 protein. A D gene is named only where the DNA matches it firmly. Size is omitted from some rows. Given values are once, few, many or a class for expanded clones.

TRBJ2-3	TRBV4-1	-	once	TGCGCCAGCAGCCGGTTGCAGGGAATCGGTCGGGTGGATACGCAGTATTTT	CASSRLQGIGRVDTQYF
TRBJ2-3	TRBV7-9	-	-	TGTGCCAGCAGCCCCGTCCAGGCTGATACGCAGTATTTT	CASSPVQADTQYF
TRBJ2-5	TRBV7-8	-	-	TGTGCCAGCAGCTTAAGTTCCCGGGGGTTAGAGACCCAGTACTTC	CASSLSSRGLETQYF
TRBJ2-5	TRBV9	TRBD2	-	TGTGCCAGCAGCGTGGGACTAGCGGGGGGTATGGAGACCCAGTACTTC	CASSVGLAGGMETQYF
TRBJ1-6	TRBV27	-	-	TGTGCCAGCAGTGGGGGCAGGGGATTTACACCCCTCCACTTT	CASSGGRGFTPLHF
TRBJ1-4	TRBV5-1	TRBD1	-	TGCGCCAGCAGCCAGACAGGGGGCGAGGAAAAACTGTTTTTT	CASSQTGGEEKLFF
TRBJ2-3	TRBV6-5	TRBD2	-	TGTGCCAGCAGCAAGCGGGGGCCCACCACAGATACGCAGTATTTT	CASSKRGPTTDTQYF
TRBJ1-5	TRBV2	-	once	TGTGCCAGCAGTGAATTTGGCGGGGGAAGGGAGCATTTT	CASSEFGGGREHF
TRBJ1-1	TRBV5-1	-	few	TGCGCCAGCAGCGATTGGGCAGGGGCGAACACTGAAGCTTTCTTT	CASSDWAGANTEAFF
TRBJ1-2	TRBV7-6	-	-	TGTGCCAGCAGCTTAGCGTCGGAGTATGGCTACACCTTC	CASSLASEYGYTF
TRBJ2-2	TRBV5-4	-	-	TGTGCCAGCAGCTTGGGTAGCGGCAACAGGGGCGGGGAGCTGTTTTTT	CASSLGSGNRGGELFF
TRBJ2-7	TRBV6-5	-	-	TGTGCCAGCAGTTACTCGTATAGCAGCTACGAGCAGTACTTC	CASSYSYSSYEQYF
TRBJ1-1	TRBV5-6	TRBD1	once	TGTGCCAGCAGCCCCCTACAGGGGGACACTGAAGCTTTCTTT	CASSPLQGDTEAFF
TRBJ1-4	TRBV7-9	-	-	TGTGCCAGCAGCTTAACCCGGGCCGGGGCTAATGAAAAACTGTTTTTT	CASSLTRAGANEKLFF
TRBJ1-1	TRBV6-5	-	-	TGTGCCAGCAGGAGGAGCACTGAAGCTTTCTTT	CASRRSTEAFF
TRBJ2-7	TRBV6-6	-	-	TGTGCCAGCAGTTACTGGGGGCAAAACTACGAGCAGTACTTC	CASSYWGQNYEQYF
TRBJ1-1	TRBV18	-	-	TGTGCCAGCTCACCATTTCCTGGGCAGATGAACACTGAGGCTTTCTTT	CASSPFPGQMNTEAFF
TRBJ2-3	TRBV29-1	-	-	TGCAGCGCCCTAGAGCCTCAAACGGGAAGAACAGATACGCAGTATTTT	CSALEPQTGRTDTQYF
TRBJ1-5	TRBV7-2	-	-	TGTGCCAGCAGCTTAGGTCTCCGCGGTCAGCCCCAGCATTTT	CASSLGLRGQPQHF
TRBJ2-5	TRBV2	-	-	TGTGCCAGCAGTAGACAAGCACAAGAGACCCAGTACTTC	CASSRQAQETQYF
TRBJ2-3	TRBV6-1	-	once	TGTGCCAGCAGTGAAGCGGAGGTAGATACGCAGTATTTT	CASSEAEVDTQYF
TRBJ2-6	TRBV30	-	-	TGTGCCTGGGGGGAAAGGGGATCTGGGGCCAACGTCCTGACTTTC	CAWGERGSGANVLTF
TRBJ2-1	TRBV3-1/TRBV3-2	-	-	TGTGCCAGCAGCCTGACTGGCTACAATGAGCAGTTCTTC	CASSLTGYNEQFF
TRBJ2-3	TRBV3-1/TRBV3-2	-	-	TGTGCCAGCAGCCAAGAATCAAGGGGACACTATAGCACAGATACGCAGTATTTT	CASSQESRGHYSTDTQYF
TRBJ2-1	TRBV5-1	-	-	TGCGCCAGCAGCTTGGCGGGATTTAGCTACAATGAGCAGTTCTTC	CASSLAGFSYNEQFF
TRBJ2-7	TRBV11-2	-	few	TGTGCCAGCAGTCTAGGGGACTCCTACGAGCAGTACTTC	CASSLGDSYEQYF
TRBJ1-6	TRBV30	TRBD1	-	TGTGCCTGGAGTGCCAAGGGGGCGCGGGGGGGTTCACCCCTCCACTTT	CAWSAKGARGGSPLHF
TRBJ2-1	TRBV3-1/TRBV3-2	-	-	TGTGCCAGCAGCCAAGATGAAGGAGGTAATGAGCAGTTCTTC	CASSQDEGGNEQFF
TRBJ2-3	TRBV27	-	-	TGTGCCAGCAGACAGTACGCAGATACGCAGTATTTT	CASRQYADTQYF
TRBJ2-7	TRBV2	-	-	TGTGCCAGCCGGGTCCTAACCTACGAGCAGTACTTC	CASRVLTYEQYF
TRBJ2-2	TRBV2	TRBD2	few	TGTGCCAGCAGAGGACTAGCGGGGGGTAACACCGGGGAGCTGTTTTTT	CASRGLAGGNTGELFF
TRBJ2-2	TRBV3-1/TRBV3-2	-	-	TGTGCCAGCAGCCACCGGGGGACAGTTCAAACCGGGGAGCTGTTTTTT	CASSHRGTVQTGELFF
TRBJ2-1	TRBV5-4	TRBD2	-	TGTGCCAGCAGCTTGGGGCCTAGCGGGGGGGACTACAATGAGCAGTTCTTC	CASSLGPSGGDYNEQFF
TRBJ2-7	TRBV3-1/TRBV3-2	-	few	TGTGCCAGCAGCCAAGATGGGGGGACTTTCTCCTACGAGCAGTACTTC	CASSQDGGTFSYEQYF
TRBJ2-2	TRBV2	TRBD2	-	TGTGCCAGCAGGTCAGCGGGAGAGAAGAACACCGGGGAGCTGTTTTTT	CASRSAGEKNTGELFF
TRBJ1-6	TRBV3-1/TRBV3-2	-	-	TGTGCCAGCAGCCAAGTCAGGGATTCACCCCTCCACTTT	CASSQVRDSPLHF
TRBJ2-4	TRBV18	TRBD1	-	TGTGCCAGCTCACCGGGACAGGGGAATAAAGGTGGAAACATTCAGTACTTC	CASSPGQGNKGGNIQYF
TRBJ1-6	TRBV14	-	-	TGTGCCAGCAGCCAATCCGGGGTTTGGACACCCCTCCACTTT	CASSQSGVWTPLHF
TRBJ2-3	TRBV10-3	TRBD1	-	TGTGCCATCAGTGAAAGCTGGGGACAGGGGAGCACAGATACGCAGTATTTT	CAISESWGQGSTDTQYF
TRBJ2-7	TRBV10-3	TRBD1	-	TGTGCCATCAGCCGGGGACAGGACTCCTACGAGCAGTACTTC	CAISRGQDSYEQYF
TRBJ1-1	TRBV11-2	TRBD1	-	TGTGCCAGCAGCTTTGGACAGGGTATTGAAGCTTTCTTT	CASSFGQGIEAFF
TRBJ2-2	TRBV11-2	TRBD1	-	TGTGCCAGCAGCCTGACAGGGGTGGCCGCCGGGGAGCTGTTTTTT	CASSLTGVAAGELFF
TRBJ2-3	TRBV18	TRBD2	-	TGTGCCAGCTCACCATTGCGGGGGGATAGCACAGATACGCAGTATTTT	CASSPLRGDSTDTQYF
TRBJ1-6	TRBV5-4	-	-	TGTGCCAGCAGCTTGCGTTCTTCACCCCTCCACTTT	CASSLRSSPLHF
TRBJ2-3	TRBV15	-	-	TGTGCCACCAGCAGAGTCCCGGTGGTGGGGGAGGCGCAGTATTTT	CATSRVPVVGEAQYF
TRBJ1-2	TRBV13	TRBD1	few	TGTGCCAGCAGCTTCGGGACAGGGGGCGCAGACTATGGCTACACCTTC	CASSFGTGGADYGYTF
TRBJ1-1	TRBV19	-	-	TGTGCCAGTAGTATAGATTCGGACACGAACACTGAAGCTTTCTTT	CASSIDSDTNTEAFF
TRBJ1-1	TRBV6-5	-	few	TGTGCCAGCAGCATCGCGATTGGAGGGACTGAAGCTTTCTTT	CASSIAIGGTEAFF
TRBJ2-1	TRBV2	-	-	TGTGCCAGCAGAGAACTAGGGGGCTCCTACAATGAGCAGTTCTTC	CASRELGGSYNEQFF
TRBJ2-7	TRBV15	-	-	TGTGCCACCAGCAGAGACTCTTCCTACGAGCAGTACTTC	CATSRDSSYEQYF